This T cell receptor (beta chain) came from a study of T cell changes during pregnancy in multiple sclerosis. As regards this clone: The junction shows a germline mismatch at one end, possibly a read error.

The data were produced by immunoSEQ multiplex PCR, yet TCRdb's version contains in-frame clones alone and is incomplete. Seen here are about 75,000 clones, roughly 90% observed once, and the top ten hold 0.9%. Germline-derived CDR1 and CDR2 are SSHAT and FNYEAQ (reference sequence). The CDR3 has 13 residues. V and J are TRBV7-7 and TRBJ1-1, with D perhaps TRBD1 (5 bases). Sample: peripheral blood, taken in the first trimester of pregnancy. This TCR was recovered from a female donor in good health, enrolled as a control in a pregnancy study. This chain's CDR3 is CASSPLTATEAFF. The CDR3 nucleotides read TGTGCTAGCAGCCCGCTGACAGCCACTGAAGCTTTCTTT.